This T cell receptor beta chain came from a study of molecular identifiers for immune sequencing clone quantification. Study in general: Five portions were made in replicates from RNA of roughly 21,000 or 96,000 naive CD8 cells, and four underwent sequencing.

TCRdb ran MiXCR on the PCR reads and lists one entry per CDR3 protein. The data contain fewer than 350,000 distinct CDR3 sequences, roughly a fifth of them seen just once; the ten biggest clones take up approximately 0.8%. Per germline, CDR1 SGHDN and CDR2 FVKESK. CDR3 length: 17 amino acids. With 0 bases removed from V and 3 bases from J, the gap between germline ends came to 15 bases. The sample holds many counts of this clonotype. This sequence was found in a human donor in good health. Some libraries in this study had Jurkat cell RNA spiked in. The sequenced sample was naive CD8+ T cells from blood, with Jurkat cell RNA spiked in. Subset of the sample: FACS-sorted CD8+CD4-CCR7+CD45RA+ naive T cells. The chain links TRBV14 to TRBJ1-5, with no clear D. CDR3 in amino acids: CASSQDRAGPYNQPQHF. In DNA, the CDR3 is TGTGCCAGCAGCCAAGATCGGGCAGGCCCCTACAATCAGCCCCAGCATTTT.